Each of the 29 T cell receptor beta chains below was sequenced from the same sample in a study of cytomegalovirus exposure and HLA in healthy donors. With 60 Vbeta and 13 Jbeta primers, the PCR was carried out. Repertoires were generated with immunoSEQ multiplex PCR, while TCRdb's copy carries only in-frame clones and drops some. This table holds 72,000 or so clones, around 74% found once. Sequenced: PBMCs. The receptor set was obtained from a human donor in good health.

The genes are TRBV28 and TRBJ2-7, with D possibly TRBD1 on 5 matching bases. From germline, CDR1 is MDHEN and CDR2 SYDVKM. The ends were cut back, 2 bases at V and 3 bases at J, with 8 bases in the middle. The CDR3 is 13 amino acids. The DNA of the CDR3 is TGTGCCAGCAGTTTACAGACAGTCTACGAGCAGTACTTC. This sequence encodes CASSLQTVYEQYF.

This clone was observed once. V is TRBV7-3 and J is TRBJ2-3; 8 positions match TRBD2. This CDR3 contains 15 residues. Germline CDR1 is SGHTA and CDR2 is FQGTGA. Losses at the gene ends were 3 bases for V and 5 bases for J; bases not matched to a gene: 7. In nucleotides, the CDR3 is TGTGCCAGCAGCTTTGCCAAGACTAGCGTAGATACGCAGTATTTT. Protein: CASSFAKTSVDTQYF.

This clone appeared a few times. The CDR3 region has the DNA TGTGCCAGCTGGACAGGGGCTGGCGGGGAGCTGTTTTTT. Its translation: CASWTGAGGELFF. The chain couples TRBV25-1 to TRBJ2-2; 9 nucleotides align to TRBD1. Per the germline V gene, CDR1 is MGHDK and CDR2 is SYGVNS. The CDR3 contains 13 residues. V was pared by 8 bases and J by 7 bases, with 5 bases of the junction left unmatched.

This clone was observed a single time. CDR3 coding DNA: TGCGCCAGCAGCTTGACAGGCGGTTACACTGAAGCTTTCTTT. It encodes CASSLTGGYTEAFF. The V gene is TRBV5-1, the J gene TRBJ1-1; D perhaps matches TRBD1 (5 bases). Germline CDR1 and CDR2: SGHRS and YFSETQ. The CDR3 contains 14 residues. With 1 base removed from V and 3 bases from J, the gap between germline ends came to 10 bases.

The chain carries TRBV7-8 and TRBJ1-5; 7 bases align to TRBD1. Germline V lookup: CDR1 SGHVS, CDR2 FQNEAQ. V lost 2 bases, J lost 4 bases, and 2 bases stayed unmatched. The CDR3 is 14 amino acids. Here the CDR3 reads CASSLRDRNQPQHF. The CDR3 nucleotides read TGTGCCAGCAGCTTAAGGGACAGAAATCAGCCCCAGCATTTT.

V usage is TRBV5-1 and J usage is TRBJ2-3; D might be TRBD1 (6 bases). The V gene's germline CDR1 is SGHRS and CDR2 YFSETQ. Trimming pared 4 bases from V and 0 bases from J, leaving 12 bases between. The CDR3 runs to 15 residues. In DNA, the CDR3 is TGCGCCAGCAGCGTGGGACACGCTAGCACAGATACGCAGTATTTT. Translation: CASSVGHASTDTQYF.

The V and J genes are TRBV10-1 and TRBJ2-7; TRBD2 matches 7 bases. CDR1 and CDR2 (germline): WNHNN, SYGVQD (reference sequence). CDR3 length: 14 amino acids. V dropped 3 bases and J dropped 1; count of bases not matched to a gene: 3. The CDR3 DNA sequence: TGCGCCAGCAGTGATACGCGGGGGTCCTACGAGCAGTACTTC. Protein sequence: CASSDTRGSYEQYF.

This chain connects TRBV5-4 to TRBJ2-7; 12 positions match TRBD2. After removal of 5 bases from V and 6 bases from J, the junction contained 9 bases not matched to a gene. There are 15 residues in the CDR3. Germline V gene sequence: CDR1 SGHNT, CDR2 YYREEE (reference sequence). This CDR3 is CASRYGGLAGTEQYF. CDR3 in DNA: TGTGCCAGCAGATATGGAGGACTAGCGGGAACCGAGCAGTACTTC.

V and J are TRBV10-3 and TRBJ1-4; unclear D gene. There are 14 residues in the CDR3. Between the trimmed V and J ends, which lost 3 bases and 3 bases, there was a span of 8 bases. Per germline, CDR1 ENHRY and CDR2 SYGVKD. CDR3 amino acids: CAISDPAANEKLFF. CDR3 in DNA: TGTGCCATCAGTGACCCCGCGGCTAATGAAAAACTGTTTTTT.

As regards this clone: The junction does not match germline at one end; this may be a read error. The chain combines TRBV7-4 with TRBJ2-7, with a tentative D call TRBD2 (7 bases). CDR1 and CDR2 from the germline V gene are SGHVT and SQSDAQ. The CDR3 spans 16 residues. CDR3 region: CASSLPGASGPYAQYF. The CDR3 DNA is TGTGCCAGCAGCCTACCGGGGGCTAGCGGTCCTTACGCGCAGTACTTC.

This sequence joins TRBV2 and TRBJ2-7, with D possibly being TRBD1 (6 bases). V gave up 7 bases and J gave up 2 bases, with 18 bases separating them. In germline, CDR1 is SNHLY, CDR2 FYNNEI. The CDR3 length is 15 residues. The CDR3 loop is CASIPFRDTTYEQYF. The CDR3 DNA reads as TGTGCCAGCATCCCCTTCCGGGACACGACCTACGAGCAGTACTTC.

The chain joins TRBV6-5 to TRBJ2-7; weak D call: TRBD1 (6 bases). CDR1 and CDR2 from the germline V gene are MNHEY and SVGAGI. This CDR3 region has 14 residues. V was clipped by 6 bases and J by 4 bases, with 16 bases between them. Here the CDR3 reads CASRTSTGIYEQYF. DNA for the CDR3: TGTGCCAGCAGAACCTCTACAGGGATTTACGAGCAGTACTTC.

The genes are TRBV15 and TRBJ2-6; 8 bases agree with TRBD1. Germline V CDR1 and CDR2: LNHNV, YYDKDF (reference sequence). The V and J ends lost 5 bases and 9 bases, in that order; junction bases with no gene match: 15. The CDR3 consists of 17 residues. The CDR3 region has the DNA TGTGCCACCAGCCCAAGGGACAGGCAGAATTGGGACAACGTCCTGACTTTC. It specifies CATSPRDRQNWDNVLTF.

The table lists this clone with a few counts. Other DNA sequences in the sample encode the same CDR3. V usage is TRBV7-9 and J usage is TRBJ1-1, with 9 bases aligning to TRBD1. The CDR3 has 13 residues. V lost 5 bases and J lost 5; bases outside the gene matches: 3. Germline CDR1 reads SEHNR; CDR2 reads FQNEAQ (reference sequence). The CDR3 DNA is TGTGCCAGCAGCAGACAGGGGGGGACTGAAGCTTTCTTT. Translated: CASSRQGGTEAFF.

The chain carries TRBV2 and TRBJ1-5; tentatively, D is TRBD1 (6 bases). Germline V CDR1 and CDR2: SNHLY, FYNNEI. Trimming removed 7 bases from V and 3 bases from J, with 13 bases in between. The CDR3 is 14 residues long. The CDR3 region has the DNA TGTGCCAGCAACCCCGGACAGACCAATCAGCCCCAGCATTTT. This encodes CASNPGQTNQPQHF.

V gene TRBV7-2 combines with J gene TRBJ1-1; the D gene is possibly TRBD1 (5 bases). This CDR3 comprises 15 residues. The germline V gene has CDR1 SGHTA and CDR2 FQGNSA. With 2 bases removed from V and 3 bases from J, the gap between germline ends came to 13 bases. The CDR3, as DNA: TGTGCCAGCAGCTTATCGATAGGGGACTACACTGAAGCTTTCTTT. Translating gives CASSLSIGDYTEAFF.

The V and J genes are TRBV30 and TRBJ2-7; D might be TRBD1 (5 bases). Trimming removed 6 bases from V and 7 bases from J, with 22 bases in between. Germline CDR1 is GTSNPN and CDR2 is SVGIG (reference sequence). This CDR3 spans 14 amino acids. CDR3 nucleotide sequence: TGTGCCTGCCACCACAGGATCACTATTGGGGAGCAGTACTTC. Encoded protein: CACHHRITIGEQYF.

The chain combines TRBV6-4 with TRBJ2-6, with no clear D. Trimming removed 4 bases at V and 0 bases at J, with 10 bases between. CDR3 size: 16 residues. Looked up from germline, CDR1 is MRHNA and CDR2 is SNTAGT. The CDR3 DNA sequence: TGTGCCAGCAGTGCCGCAGCTAGCTCTGGGGCCAACGTCCTGACTTTC. This codes for CASSAAASSGANVLTF.

The chain carries TRBV29-1 and TRBJ2-1; 9 nucleotides align to TRBD2. CDR3 length equals 14 residues. Losses at the gene ends were 6 bases for V and 4 bases for J; bases not matched to a gene: 7. Germline V gives CDR1 SQVTM, CDR2 ANQGSEA. The CDR3 bases are TGCAGCGTCTGGGCGACTAGCGGATACAATGAGCAGTTCTTC. This sequence encodes CSVWATSGYNEQFF.

The chain combines TRBV29-1 with TRBJ1-5; unclear D gene. The CDR3 runs 13 residues. The germline V gene encodes CDR1 SQVTM and CDR2 ANQGSEA. Trimming took 0 bases from V and 4 from J, leaving 7 bases between them. CDR3 coding DNA: TGCAGCGTTGAAGATCCCAGAAATCAGCCCCAGCATTTT. Translated: CSVEDPRNQPQHF.

The DNA for the CDR3 is TGCAGCGTTGTAACTAGCGGGAACACAGATACGCAGTATTTT. Translation: CSVVTSGNTDTQYF. The chain carries TRBV29-1 and TRBJ2-3; TRBD2 matches 10 bases. CDR3 length: 14 residues. Per germline, CDR1 SQVTM and CDR2 ANQGSEA. With V trimmed by 4 bases and J by 2 bases, 3 bases remained unmatched.

V gene TRBV6-6 combines with J gene TRBJ2-1; 10 bases line up with TRBD2. CDR1 is MNHNY and CDR2 is SVGAGI in the germline V gene (reference sequence). After removal of 6 bases from V and 8 bases from J, the junction contained 10 bases not matched to a gene. This CDR3 comprises 15 residues. CDR3 DNA sequence: TGTGCCAGCAGGAGCGGGAGGGTGATTAGGGATGAGCAGTTCTTC. Its protein is CASRSGRVIRDEQFF.

V and J are TRBV5-1 and TRBJ2-7; D is unclear. The CDR3 length is 13 residues. Trimming took 1 base from V and 0 from J, leaving 5 bases between them. From germline, CDR1 is SGHRS and CDR2 YFSETQ. In nucleotides, the CDR3 is TGCGCCAGCAGCTTGCTACCCTCCTACGAGCAGTACTTC. Translation gives CASSLLPSYEQYF. Together with reference TRBV5-1 and TRBJ2-7, the CDR3 gives the full variable domain: KAGVTQTPRYLIKTRGQQVTLSCSPISGHRSVSWYQQTPGQGLQFLFEYFSETQRNKGNFPGRFSGRQFSNSRSEMNVSTLELGDSALYLCASSLLPSYEQYFGPGTRLTVT.

The rearrangement joins TRBV14 to TRBJ1-4; TRBD1 is a possible D gene (6 bases). V lost 4 bases and J lost 1, with 10 bases in between. CDR1 is SGHDN and CDR2 is FVKESK in the germline V gene. This CDR3 is 15 amino acids long. CDR3 sequence (DNA): TGTGCCAGCAGCCCACAGGGCTTAACTAATGAAAAACTGTTTTTT. Protein sequence: CASSPQGLTNEKLFF.

The chain links TRBV5-1 to TRBJ2-1; 10 bases line up with TRBD2. V gave up 2 bases and J gave up 4 bases; unmatched junction bases: 12. Germline CDR1 reads SGHRS; CDR2 reads YFSETQ. The CDR3 is 18 residues long. The CDR3 loop reads CASSFGEPSGSFYNEQFF. The DNA of the CDR3 is TGCGCCAGCAGCTTCGGGGAGCCTAGCGGGAGTTTTTACAATGAGCAGTTCTTC.

This chain connects TRBV6-1 to TRBJ1-5; possibly TRBD1 for D (6 bases). Trimming removed 6 bases from V and 0 bases from J, with 9 bases in between. The V gene's germline CDR1 is MNHNS and CDR2 SASEGT. The CDR3 contains 14 residues. In DNA, the CDR3 is TGTGCCAGCAGGGGGGGGCCTAGCAATCAGCCCCAGCATTTT. Translated: CASRGGPSNQPQHF.

This chain uses TRBV9 with TRBJ2-3, with D perhaps matching TRBD2 (6 bases). V lost 5 bases, J lost 5 bases, and 6 bases lay in between. In germline, CDR1 is SGDLS, CDR2 YYNGEE. This CDR3 is built from 11 residues. As DNA, the CDR3 is TGTGCCAGCAGGGGGGGAGATACGCAGTATTTT. As protein: CASRGGDTQYF. Combining the CDR3 with reference TRBV9 and TRBJ2-3 gives the whole variable domain DSGVTQTPKHLITATGQRVTLRCSPRSGDLSVYWYQQSLDQGLQFLIQYYNGEERAKGNILERFSAQQFPDLHSELNLSSLELGDSALYFCASRGGDTQYFGPGTRLTVL.

This clone was detected once. DNA for the CDR3: TGTGCTAGTGGCCTGGAGCTAGCGGGCACCTTCCAAGAGACCCAGTACTTC. The encoded protein is CASGLELAGTFQETQYF. This sequence joins TRBV12-5 and TRBJ2-5, with 8 bases identical to TRBD2. Germline V lookup: CDR1 LGHNT, CDR2 FRNRAP. V shed 6 bases and J 1 base; nucleotides not matched to a gene: 13. This CDR3 has 17 amino acids.

The chain uses TRBV19 and TRBJ1-2; D is possibly TRBD1 (6 bases). This CDR3 region has 15 residues. Between the trimmed V and J ends, which lost 3 bases and 1 base, there was a span of 12 bases. Germline V gene data show CDR1 as LNHDA and CDR2 as SQIVND (reference sequence). The CDR3 here is CASSIGQFINYGYTF. The CDR3 DNA reads as TGTGCCAGTAGTATTGGACAGTTTATTAACTATGGCTACACCTTC.